A selection of T cell receptor beta chains follows, all from one sample in a study of blood T cells in healthy people across ages. TCRdb re-called the 5' RACE reads with MiXCR, one entry per CDR3 protein. The sample carries nearly 1 million distinct CDR3 sequences, 51% recorded once. The specimen sequenced was blood. The receptors derive from a woman aged 55 to 70 in good health. Each CDR3 is given with its conserved first and last residue. The order of the fields is clone size, D gene, V gene, J gene, CDR3 protein. The D gene is left open where the match is weak. Not every row has a clone size; where given, it reads once, few, many or a size class.

abundance: .
d_gene: .
v_gene: TRBV20-1
j_gene: TRBJ2-7
CDR3aa: CSARDHGERYEQYF

abundance: .
d_gene: .
v_gene: TRBV7-9
j_gene: TRBJ1-5
CDR3aa: CASSQTLEANQPQHF

abundance: .
d_gene: .
v_gene: TRBV28
j_gene: TRBJ2-5
CDR3aa: CASTQHPETQYF

abundance: .
d_gene: .
v_gene: TRBV6-5
j_gene: TRBJ2-3
CDR3aa: CASSYAQGRTVGGTDTQYF

abundance: .
d_gene: TRBD2
v_gene: TRBV6-2/TRBV6-3
j_gene: .
CDR3aa: CASGSPSGIRYEQYF

abundance: .
d_gene: .
v_gene: TRBV4-1
j_gene: TRBJ2-1
CDR3aa: CASSQGADYNEQFF

abundance: .
d_gene: .
v_gene: TRBV11-2
j_gene: TRBJ1-2
CDR3aa: CASSLLSPGYTF

abundance: .
d_gene: .
v_gene: TRBV27
j_gene: TRBJ2-5
CDR3aa: CASSLSTMREQYF

abundance: few
d_gene: TRBD2
v_gene: TRBV6-6
j_gene: .
CDR3aa: CASREVSGSQETQYF

abundance: few
d_gene: TRBD2
v_gene: TRBV7-2
j_gene: TRBJ2-3
CDR3aa: CASSLSRAGRTDTQYF

abundance: .
d_gene: TRBD1
v_gene: TRBV11-2
j_gene: TRBJ2-1
CDR3aa: CASSLVTGVIGEQFF

abundance: once
d_gene: .
v_gene: TRBV5-1
j_gene: TRBJ2-3
CDR3aa: CASSRSGSGNTDTQYF

abundance: .
d_gene: .
v_gene: TRBV20-1
j_gene: TRBJ2-1
CDR3aa: CSARPTEQGEQFF